This TCR beta chain was captured by sequencing in a study of blood T cell repertoires in COVID-19. Across the whole study: Researchers got acute and convalescent COVID-19 samples from the United States, Italy and Spain. T cells, B-cell-depleted T cells, or PBMCs provided the cDNA or gDNA that served as material.

Original processing methods: Amplifying reference gene primers gave estimates of nucleated cell counts. TCRdb keeps only in-frame clones here, not all; method: immunoSEQ multiplex PCR. The DNA was the basis for D and trimming; V, J and clone size are from that table. In the table there are 40,000 or so clones, approximately 81% of which are singletons. The trim removed 0 bases at V and 6 bases at J, leaving 7 bases unmatched. The CDR3 runs 16 residues. Germline V gene data show CDR1 as KGHSH and CDR2 as LQKENI. Input material: peripheral blood. V usage is TRBV18 and J usage is TRBJ2-1; the match to TRBD2 covers 8 bases. The sequence was collected from a man aged 60 to 69 in a cohort sampled during active COVID-19. The CDR3 is CASSPPGLAPTNEQFF. As DNA, the CDR3 is TGTGCCAGCTCACCACCTGGACTAGCCCCAACCAATGAGCAGTTCTTC.